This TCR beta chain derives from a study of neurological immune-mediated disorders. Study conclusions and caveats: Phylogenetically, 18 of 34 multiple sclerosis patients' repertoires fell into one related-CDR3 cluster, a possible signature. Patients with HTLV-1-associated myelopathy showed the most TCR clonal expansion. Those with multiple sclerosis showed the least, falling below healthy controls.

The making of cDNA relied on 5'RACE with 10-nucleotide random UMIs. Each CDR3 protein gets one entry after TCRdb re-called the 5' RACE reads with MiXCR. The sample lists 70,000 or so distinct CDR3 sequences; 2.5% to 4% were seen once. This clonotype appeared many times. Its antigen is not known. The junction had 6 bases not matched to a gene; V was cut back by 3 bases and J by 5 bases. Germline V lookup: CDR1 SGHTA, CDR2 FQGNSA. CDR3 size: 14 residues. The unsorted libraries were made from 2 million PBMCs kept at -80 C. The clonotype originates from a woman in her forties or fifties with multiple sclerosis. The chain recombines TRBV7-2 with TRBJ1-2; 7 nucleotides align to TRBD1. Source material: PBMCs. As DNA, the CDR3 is TGTGCCAGCAGCTTTATGGGACAGAGTTATGGCTACACCTTC. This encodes CASSFMGQSYGYTF.